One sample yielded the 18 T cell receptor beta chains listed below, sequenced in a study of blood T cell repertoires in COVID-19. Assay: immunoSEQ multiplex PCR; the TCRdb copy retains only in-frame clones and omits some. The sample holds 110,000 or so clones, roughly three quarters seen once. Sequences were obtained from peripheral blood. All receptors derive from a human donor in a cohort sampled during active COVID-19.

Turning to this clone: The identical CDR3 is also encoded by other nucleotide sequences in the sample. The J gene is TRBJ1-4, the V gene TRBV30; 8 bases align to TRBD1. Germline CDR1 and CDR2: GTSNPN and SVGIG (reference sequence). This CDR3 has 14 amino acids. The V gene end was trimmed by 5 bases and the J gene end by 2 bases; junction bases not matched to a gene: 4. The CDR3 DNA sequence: TGTGCCTGGGGAACAGGGGGGACTAATGAAAAACTGTTTTTT. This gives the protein CAWGTGGTNEKLFF. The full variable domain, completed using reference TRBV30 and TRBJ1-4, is SQTIHQWPATLVQPVGSPLSLECTVEGTSNPNLYWYRQAAGRGLQLLFYSVGIGQISSEVPQNLSASRPQDRQFILSSKKLLLSDSGFYLCAWGTGGTNEKLFFGSGTQLSVL.

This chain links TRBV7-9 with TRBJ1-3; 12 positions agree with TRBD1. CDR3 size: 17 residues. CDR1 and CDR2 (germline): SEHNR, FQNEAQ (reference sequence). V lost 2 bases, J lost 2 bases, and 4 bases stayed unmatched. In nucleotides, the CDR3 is TGTGCCAGCAGCTTAATCGGGACAGGGGGCCCTGGAAACACCATATATTTT. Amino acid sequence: CASSLIGTGGPGNTIYF.

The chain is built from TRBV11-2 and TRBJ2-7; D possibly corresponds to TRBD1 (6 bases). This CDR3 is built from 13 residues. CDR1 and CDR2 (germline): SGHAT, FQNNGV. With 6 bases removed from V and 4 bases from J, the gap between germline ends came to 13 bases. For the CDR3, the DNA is TGTGCCAGCAGTCCCATGAGGGGGTACGAGCAGTACTTC. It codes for CASSPMRGYEQYF.

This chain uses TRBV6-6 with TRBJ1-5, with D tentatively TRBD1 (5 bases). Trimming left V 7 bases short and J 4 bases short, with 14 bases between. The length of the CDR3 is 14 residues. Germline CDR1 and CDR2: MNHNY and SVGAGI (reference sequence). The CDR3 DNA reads TGTGCCAGCACCCCAGACAGAGCGAATCAGCCCCAGCATTTT. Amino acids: CASTPDRANQPQHF.

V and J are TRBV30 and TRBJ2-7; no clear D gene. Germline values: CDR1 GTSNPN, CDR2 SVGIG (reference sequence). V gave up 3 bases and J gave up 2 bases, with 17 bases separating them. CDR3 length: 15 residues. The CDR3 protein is CAWSAASQPAYEQYF. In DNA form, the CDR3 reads TGTGCCTGGAGCGCGGCTAGTCAGCCAGCCTACGAGCAGTACTTC.

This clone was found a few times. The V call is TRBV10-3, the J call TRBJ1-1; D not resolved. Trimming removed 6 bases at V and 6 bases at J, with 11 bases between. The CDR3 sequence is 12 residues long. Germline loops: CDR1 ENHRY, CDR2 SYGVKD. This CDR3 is CAIRISGAEAFF. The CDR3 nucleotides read TGTGCCATCAGAATCTCGGGAGCTGAAGCTTTCTTT.

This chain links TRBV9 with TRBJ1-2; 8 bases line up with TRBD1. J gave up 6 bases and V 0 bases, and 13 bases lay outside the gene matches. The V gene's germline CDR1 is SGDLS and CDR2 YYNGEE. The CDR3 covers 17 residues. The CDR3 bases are TGTGCCAGCAGCGTAGTGCCAATGACAGGGGAAGACGATGGCTACACCTTC. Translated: CASSVVPMTGEDDGYTF. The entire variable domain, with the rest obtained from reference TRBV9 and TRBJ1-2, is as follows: DSGVTQTPKHLITATGQRVTLRCSPRSGDLSVYWYQQSLDQGLQFLIQYYNGEERAKGNILERFSAQQFPDLHSELNLSSLELGDSALYFCASSVVPMTGEDDGYTFGSGTRLTVV.

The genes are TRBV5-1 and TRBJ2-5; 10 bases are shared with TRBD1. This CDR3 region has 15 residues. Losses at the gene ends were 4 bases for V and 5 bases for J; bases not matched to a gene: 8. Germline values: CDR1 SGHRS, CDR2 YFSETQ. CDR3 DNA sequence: TGCGCCAGCAGCCGAGGGACAGGGGTTTCTGAGACCCAGTACTTC. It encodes CASSRGTGVSETQYF.

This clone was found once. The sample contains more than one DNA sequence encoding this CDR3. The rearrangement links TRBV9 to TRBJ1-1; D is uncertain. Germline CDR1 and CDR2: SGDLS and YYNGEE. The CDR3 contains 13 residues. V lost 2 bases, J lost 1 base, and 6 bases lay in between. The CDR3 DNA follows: TGTGCCAGCAGCGTTGGCCCGAACACTGAAGCTTTCTTT. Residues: CASSVGPNTEAFF.

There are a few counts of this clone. The CDR3 reads CASSYRGAEAFF. Written as DNA, the CDR3 is TGTGCCAGCAGCTACAGGGGGGCTGAAGCTTTCTTT. The chain carries TRBV11-3 and TRBJ1-1; TRBD1 matches at 8 bases. The CDR3 is made up of 12 amino acids. Per germline, CDR1 SGHNT and CDR2 YENEEA. The junction had 1 base not matched to a gene; V was cut back by 4 bases and J by 6 bases.

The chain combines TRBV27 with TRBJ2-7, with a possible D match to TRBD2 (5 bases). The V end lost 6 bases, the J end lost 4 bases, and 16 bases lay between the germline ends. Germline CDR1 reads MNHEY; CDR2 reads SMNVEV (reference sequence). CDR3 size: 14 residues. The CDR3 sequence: CASSLLGVGYEQYF. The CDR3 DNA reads TGTGCCAGCAGCTTGCTGGGAGTTGGGTACGAGCAGTACTTC.

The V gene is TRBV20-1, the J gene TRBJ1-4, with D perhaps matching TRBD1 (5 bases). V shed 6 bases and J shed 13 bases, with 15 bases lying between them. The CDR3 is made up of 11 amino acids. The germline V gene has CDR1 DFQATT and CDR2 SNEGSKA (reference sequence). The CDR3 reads CSAPLTVRLFF. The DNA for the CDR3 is TGCAGTGCCCCTCTGACAGTTAGACTGTTTTTT.

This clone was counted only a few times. The CDR3 protein is CASTRQVDGELFF. CDR3 in DNA: TGTGCCAGCACCAGGCAGGTAGACGGGGAGCTGTTTTTT. This chain connects TRBV6-6 to TRBJ2-2, with D uncertain. Per germline, CDR1 MNHNY and CDR2 SVGAGI (reference sequence). The CDR3 is 13 amino acids. Trimming left V 7 bases short and J 7 bases short, with 13 bases between.

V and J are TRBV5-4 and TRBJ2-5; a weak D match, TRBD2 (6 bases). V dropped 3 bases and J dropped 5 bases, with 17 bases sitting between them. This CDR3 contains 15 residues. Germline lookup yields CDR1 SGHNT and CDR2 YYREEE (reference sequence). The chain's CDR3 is CASSYKVGRGETQYF. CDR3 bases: TGTGCCAGCAGCTATAAAGTCGGACGGGGGGAGACCCAGTACTTC. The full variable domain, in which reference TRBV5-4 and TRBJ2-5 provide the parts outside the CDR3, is ETGVTQSPTHLIKTRGQQVTLRCSSQSGHNTVSWYQQALGQGPQFIFQYYREEENGRGNFPPRFSGLQFPNYSSELNVNALELDDSALYLCASSYKVGRGETQYFGPGTRLLVL.

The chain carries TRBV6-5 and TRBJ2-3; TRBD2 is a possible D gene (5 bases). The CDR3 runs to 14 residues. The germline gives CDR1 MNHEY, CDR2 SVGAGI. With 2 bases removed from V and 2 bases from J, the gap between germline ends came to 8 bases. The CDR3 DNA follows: TGTGCCAGCAGTTACGTTCGGGACACAGATACGCAGTATTTT. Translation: CASSYVRDTDTQYF.

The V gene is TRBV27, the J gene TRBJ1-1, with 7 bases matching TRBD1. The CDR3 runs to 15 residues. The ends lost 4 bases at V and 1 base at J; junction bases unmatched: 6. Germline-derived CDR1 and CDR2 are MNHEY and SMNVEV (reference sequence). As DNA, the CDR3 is TGTGCCAGCAGTTCTTTGACAGGGCGGAACACTGAAGCTTTCTTT. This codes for CASSSLTGRNTEAFF.

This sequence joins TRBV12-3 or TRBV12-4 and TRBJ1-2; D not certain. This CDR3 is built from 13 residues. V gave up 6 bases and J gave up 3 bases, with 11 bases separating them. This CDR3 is CASRDLADYGYTF. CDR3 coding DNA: TGTGCCAGCAGGGACCTAGCGGACTATGGCTACACCTTC.

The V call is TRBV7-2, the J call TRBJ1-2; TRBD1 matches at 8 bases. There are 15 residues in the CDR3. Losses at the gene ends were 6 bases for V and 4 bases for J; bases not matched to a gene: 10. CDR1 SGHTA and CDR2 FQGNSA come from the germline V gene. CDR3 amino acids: CASRNRTGLSYGYTF. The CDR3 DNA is TGTGCCAGCAGGAATCGGACAGGGTTGTCCTATGGCTACACCTTC. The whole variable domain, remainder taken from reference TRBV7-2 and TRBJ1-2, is GAGVSQSPSNKVTEKGKDVELRCDPISGHTALYWYRQSLGQGLEFLIYFQGNSAPDKSGLPSDRFSAERTGGSVSTLTIQRTQQEDSAVYLCASRNRTGLSYGYTFGSGTRLTVV.